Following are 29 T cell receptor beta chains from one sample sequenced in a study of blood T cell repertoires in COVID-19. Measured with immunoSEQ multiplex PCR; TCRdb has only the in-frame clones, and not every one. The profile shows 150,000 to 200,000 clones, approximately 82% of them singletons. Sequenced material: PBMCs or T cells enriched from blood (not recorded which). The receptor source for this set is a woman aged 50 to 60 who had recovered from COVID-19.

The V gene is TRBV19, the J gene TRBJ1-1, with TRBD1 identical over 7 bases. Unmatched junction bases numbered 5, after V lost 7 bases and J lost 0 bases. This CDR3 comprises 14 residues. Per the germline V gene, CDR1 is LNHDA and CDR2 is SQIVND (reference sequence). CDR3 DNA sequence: TGTGCCAGTAACTGGGACAGCATGAACACTGAAGCTTTCTTT. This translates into CASNWDSMNTEAFF.

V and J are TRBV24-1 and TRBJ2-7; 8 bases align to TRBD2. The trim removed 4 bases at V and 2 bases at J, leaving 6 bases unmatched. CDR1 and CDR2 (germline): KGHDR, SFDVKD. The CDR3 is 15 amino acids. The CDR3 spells CATSETTSDPYEQYF. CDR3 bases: TGTGCCACCAGTGAAACGACTAGCGACCCCTACGAGCAGTACTTC.

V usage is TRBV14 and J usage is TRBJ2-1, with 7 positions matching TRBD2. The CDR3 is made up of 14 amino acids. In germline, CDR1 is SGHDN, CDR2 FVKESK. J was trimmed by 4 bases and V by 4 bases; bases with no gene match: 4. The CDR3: CASSLSSGYNEQFF. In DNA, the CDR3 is TGTGCCAGCAGCCTATCTAGCGGATACAATGAGCAGTTCTTC.

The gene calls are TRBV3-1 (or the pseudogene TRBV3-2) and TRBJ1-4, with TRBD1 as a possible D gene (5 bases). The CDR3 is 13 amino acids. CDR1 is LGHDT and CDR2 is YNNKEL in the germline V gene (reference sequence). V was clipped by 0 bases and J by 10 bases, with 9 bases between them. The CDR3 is CASSQDPGGKLFF. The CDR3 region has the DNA TGTGCCAGCAGCCAAGATCCGGGGGGAAAACTGTTTTTT.

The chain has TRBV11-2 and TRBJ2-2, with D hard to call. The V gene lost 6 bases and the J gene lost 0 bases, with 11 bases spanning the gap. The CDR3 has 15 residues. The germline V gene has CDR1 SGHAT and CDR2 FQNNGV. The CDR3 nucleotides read TGTGCCAGCAGACTTGTCGGTGCGAACACCGGGGAGCTGTTTTTT. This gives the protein CASRLVGANTGELFF. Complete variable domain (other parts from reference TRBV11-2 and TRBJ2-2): EAGVAQSPRYKIIEKRQSVAFWCNPISGHATLYWYQQILGQGPKLLIQFQNNGVVDDSQLPKDRFSAERLKGVDSTLKIQPAKLEDSAVYLCASRLVGANTGELFFGEGSRLTVL.

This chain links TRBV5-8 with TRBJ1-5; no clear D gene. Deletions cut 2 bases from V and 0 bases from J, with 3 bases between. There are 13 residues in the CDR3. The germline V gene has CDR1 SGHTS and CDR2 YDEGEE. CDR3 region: CASSFYSNQPQHF. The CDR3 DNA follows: TGTGCCAGCAGCTTCTATAGCAATCAGCCCCAGCATTTT.

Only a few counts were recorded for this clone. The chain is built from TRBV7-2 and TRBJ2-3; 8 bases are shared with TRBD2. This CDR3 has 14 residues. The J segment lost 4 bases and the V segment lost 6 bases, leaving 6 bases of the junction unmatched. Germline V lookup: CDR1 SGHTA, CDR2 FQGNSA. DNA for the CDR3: TGTGCCAGCAGGAACACGGGGGGGGCAGATACGCAGTATTTT. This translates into CASRNTGGADTQYF.

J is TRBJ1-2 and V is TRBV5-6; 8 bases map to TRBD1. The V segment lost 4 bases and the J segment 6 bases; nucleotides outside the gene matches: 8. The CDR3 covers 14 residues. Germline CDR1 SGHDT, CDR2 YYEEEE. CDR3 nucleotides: TGTGCCAGCAGCACGGTCAGGGGGCAGAATGGCTACACCTTC. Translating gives CASSTVRGQNGYTF.

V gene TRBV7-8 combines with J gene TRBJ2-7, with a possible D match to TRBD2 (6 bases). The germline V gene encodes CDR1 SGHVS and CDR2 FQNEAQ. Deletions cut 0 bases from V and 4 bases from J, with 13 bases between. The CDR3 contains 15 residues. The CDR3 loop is CASSLAVGLIYEQYF. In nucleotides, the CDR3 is TGTGCCAGCAGCTTAGCGGTGGGACTGATATACGAGCAGTACTTC.

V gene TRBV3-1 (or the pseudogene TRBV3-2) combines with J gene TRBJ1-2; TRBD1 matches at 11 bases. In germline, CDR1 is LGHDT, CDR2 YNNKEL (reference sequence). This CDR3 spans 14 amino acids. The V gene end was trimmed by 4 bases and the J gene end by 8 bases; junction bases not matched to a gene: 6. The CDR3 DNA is TGTGCCAGCAGCCCCGGGACAGGGGGTTTGGGCTACACCTTC. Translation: CASSPGTGGLGYTF.

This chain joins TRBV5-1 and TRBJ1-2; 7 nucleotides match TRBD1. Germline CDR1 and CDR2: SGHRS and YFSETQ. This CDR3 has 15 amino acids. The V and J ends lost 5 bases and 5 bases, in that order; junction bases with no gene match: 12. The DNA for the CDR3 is TGCGCCAGCAGGTCGCCCGGGACAGAGACTTATGGCTACACCTTC. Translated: CASRSPGTETYGYTF.

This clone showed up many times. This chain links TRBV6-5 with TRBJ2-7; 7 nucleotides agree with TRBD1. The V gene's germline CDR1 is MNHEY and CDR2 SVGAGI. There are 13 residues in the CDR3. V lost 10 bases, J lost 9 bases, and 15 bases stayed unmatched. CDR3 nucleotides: TGTGCCACCGCGACAGGGTTGCTAAGTGGGCAGTACTTC. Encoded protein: CATATGLLSGQYF.

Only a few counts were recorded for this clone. CDR3 nucleotides: TGCAGTGCTAGTGGGCGGGGAAGCACAGATACGCAGTATTTT. It encodes CSASGRGSTDTQYF. This rearrangement joins TRBV20-1 to TRBJ2-3; maybe TRBD2 (6 bases). This CDR3 has 14 residues. Trimming shortened V by 3 bases and J by 0 bases, and 10 bases separated the two germline ends. Germline V gene sequence: CDR1 DFQATT, CDR2 SNEGSKA (reference sequence).

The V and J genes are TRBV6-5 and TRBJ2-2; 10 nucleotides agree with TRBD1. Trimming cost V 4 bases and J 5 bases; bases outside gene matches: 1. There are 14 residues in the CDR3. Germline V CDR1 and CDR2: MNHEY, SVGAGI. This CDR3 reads CASSWDRGTGELFF. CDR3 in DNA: TGTGCCAGCAGTTGGGACAGGGGTACCGGGGAGCTGTTTTTT.

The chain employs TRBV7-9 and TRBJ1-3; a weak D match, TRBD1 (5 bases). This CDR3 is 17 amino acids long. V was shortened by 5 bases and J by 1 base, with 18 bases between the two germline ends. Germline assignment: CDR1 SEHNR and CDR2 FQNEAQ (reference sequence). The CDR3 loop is CASSLGDSAQSGNTIYF. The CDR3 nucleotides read TGTGCCAGCAGCCTAGGGGACTCGGCCCAGTCTGGAAACACCATATATTTT.

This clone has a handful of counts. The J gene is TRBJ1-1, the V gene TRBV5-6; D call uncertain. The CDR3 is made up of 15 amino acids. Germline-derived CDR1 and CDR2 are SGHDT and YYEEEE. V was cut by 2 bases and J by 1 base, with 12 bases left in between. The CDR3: CASSLSEGRNTEAFF. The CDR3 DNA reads TGTGCCAGCAGCTTATCTGAGGGCCGGAACACTGAAGCTTTCTTT.

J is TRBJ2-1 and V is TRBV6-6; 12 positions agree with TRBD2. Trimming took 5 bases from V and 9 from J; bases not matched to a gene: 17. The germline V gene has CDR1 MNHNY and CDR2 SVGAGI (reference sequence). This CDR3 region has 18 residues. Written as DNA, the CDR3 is TGTGCCAGCAGTCCCCGACTAGCGGGAGTAAGGATTGAAGGTGAGCAGTTCTTC. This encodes CASSPRLAGVRIEGEQFF.

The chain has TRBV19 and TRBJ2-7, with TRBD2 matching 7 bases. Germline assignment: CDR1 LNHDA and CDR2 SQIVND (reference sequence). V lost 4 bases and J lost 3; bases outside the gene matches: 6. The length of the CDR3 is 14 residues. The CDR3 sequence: CASSKERGNYEQYF. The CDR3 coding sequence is TGTGCCAGTAGTAAAGAGCGGGGCAACTACGAGCAGTACTTC.

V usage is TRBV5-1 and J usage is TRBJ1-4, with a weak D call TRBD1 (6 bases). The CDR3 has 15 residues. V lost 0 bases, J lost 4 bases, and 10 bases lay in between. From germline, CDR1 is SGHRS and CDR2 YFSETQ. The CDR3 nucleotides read TGCGCCAGCAGCTTGGGTACAGGGAGTAATGAAAAACTGTTTTTT. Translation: CASSLGTGSNEKLFF.

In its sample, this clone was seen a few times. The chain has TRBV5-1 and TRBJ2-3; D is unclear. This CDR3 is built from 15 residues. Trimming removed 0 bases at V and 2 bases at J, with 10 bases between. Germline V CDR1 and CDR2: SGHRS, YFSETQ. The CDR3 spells CASSLAEPYTDTQYF. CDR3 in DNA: TGCGCCAGCAGCTTGGCGGAGCCCTACACAGATACGCAGTATTTT.

The CDR3, as DNA: TGTGCCAGCAGTCGTCAGGTGAATGAGCAGTTCTTC. It translates to CASSRQVNEQFF. The chain has TRBV28 and TRBJ2-1, with D hard to call. V was pared by 5 bases and J by 7 bases, with 9 bases between. The CDR3 loop spans 12 amino acids. Germline values: CDR1 MDHEN, CDR2 SYDVKM.

For the CDR3, the DNA is TGTGCCAGCAGCTTGGCGGCCAGGCAAGAGACCCAGTACTTC. It is translated as CASSLAARQETQYF. The chain combines TRBV5-4 with TRBJ2-5; D is unresolved. Trimming pared 0 bases from V and 2 bases from J, leaving 8 bases between. The CDR3 length is 14 residues. CDR1 and CDR2 (germline): SGHNT, YYREEE (reference sequence). Combining the CDR3 with reference TRBV5-4 and TRBJ2-5 gives the whole variable domain ETGVTQSPTHLIKTRGQQVTLRCSSQSGHNTVSWYQQALGQGPQFIFQYYREEENGRGNFPPRFSGLQFPNYSSELNVNALELDDSALYLCASSLAARQETQYFGPGTRLLVL.

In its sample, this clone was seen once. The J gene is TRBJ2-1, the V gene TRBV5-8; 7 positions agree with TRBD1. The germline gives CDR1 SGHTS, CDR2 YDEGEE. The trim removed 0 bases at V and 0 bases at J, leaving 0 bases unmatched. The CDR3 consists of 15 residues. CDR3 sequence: CASSLDRGSYNEQFF. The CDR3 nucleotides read TGTGCCAGCAGCTTGGACAGGGGCTCCTACAATGAGCAGTTCTTC.

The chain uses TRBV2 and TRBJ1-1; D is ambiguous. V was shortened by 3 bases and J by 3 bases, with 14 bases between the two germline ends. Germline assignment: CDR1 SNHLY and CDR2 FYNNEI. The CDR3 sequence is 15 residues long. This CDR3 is CASSEQTFGYTEAFF. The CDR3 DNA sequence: TGTGCCAGCAGTGAGCAGACCTTCGGGTACACTGAAGCTTTCTTT.

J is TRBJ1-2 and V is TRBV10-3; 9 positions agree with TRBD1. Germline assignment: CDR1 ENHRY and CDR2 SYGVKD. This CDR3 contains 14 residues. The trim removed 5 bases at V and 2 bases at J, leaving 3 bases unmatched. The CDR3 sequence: CAISYGQGNYGYTF. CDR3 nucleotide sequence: TGTGCCATCAGTTACGGACAGGGGAACTATGGCTACACCTTC.

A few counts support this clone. This CDR3 reads CASSLYGSDSNQPQHF. Written as DNA, the CDR3 is TGCGCCAGCAGCCTGTACGGGTCCGATAGCAATCAGCCCCAGCATTTT. The V gene is TRBV5-1, the J gene TRBJ1-5; D ambiguous. This CDR3 has 16 amino acids. CDR1 is SGHRS and CDR2 is YFSETQ in the germline V gene. Trimming stripped 4 bases from V and 0 bases from J, with 14 bases between.

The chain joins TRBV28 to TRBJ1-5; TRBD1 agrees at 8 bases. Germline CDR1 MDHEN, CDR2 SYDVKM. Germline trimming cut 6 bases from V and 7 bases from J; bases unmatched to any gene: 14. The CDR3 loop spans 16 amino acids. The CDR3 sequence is CASSGAGGRSRQPQHF. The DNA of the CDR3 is TGTGCCAGCAGCGGCGCAGGGGGCCGGTCTAGACAGCCCCAGCATTTT.

The chain's CDR3 is CASSQERGGAETQYF. Written as DNA, the CDR3 is TGTGCCAGCAGCCAAGAAAGGGGGGGCGCCGAGACCCAGTACTTC. This chain connects TRBV4-2 to TRBJ2-5; the D gene is possibly TRBD2 (7 bases). The germline gives CDR1 LGHNA, CDR2 YNFKEQ. The CDR3 length is 15 residues. V was shortened by 0 bases and J by 5 bases, with 13 bases between the two germline ends.

CDR3 region: CASSFDTNRGKVLEQFF. The CDR3 DNA is TGTGCCAGCAGTTTCGATACCAATCGCGGGAAAGTATTAGAGCAGTTCTTC. The chain recombines TRBV27 with TRBJ2-1, with D possibly matching TRBD2 (6 bases). This CDR3 is 17 amino acids long. The germline V gene has CDR1 MNHEY and CDR2 SMNVEV (reference sequence). V shed 3 bases and J shed 10 bases, with 25 bases lying between them.